The source of this T cell receptor beta chain is a study of cytomegalovirus exposure and HLA in healthy donors. In its sample, this clone was seen once. Both 60 Vbeta primers and 13 Jbeta primers went into the PCR. Repertoires were generated with immunoSEQ multiplex PCR, while TCRdb's copy carries only in-frame clones and drops some. The repertoire holds 100,000 to 150,000 clones, with about 80% as singletons. The CDR3 is made up of 18 amino acids. Germline lookup yields CDR1 SEHNR and CDR2 FQNEAQ (reference sequence). With 4 bases removed from V and 7 bases from J, the gap between germline ends came to 26 bases.

Specimen: PBMCs. The chain couples TRBV7-9 to TRBJ2-1; D is perhaps TRBD1 (6 bases). This TCR derives from a man between 60 and 75 years old in good health and CMV-seropositive. The CDR3 DNA reads TGTGCCAGCAGCTCTTGGGGGCGGCAGGCCGTCAACCGGAATGAGCAGTTCTTC. It is translated as CASSSWGRQAVNRNEQFF. Drawing the rest from reference TRBV7-9 and TRBJ2-1, the complete variable domain is DTGVSQNPRHKITKRGQNVTFRCDPISEHNRLYWYRQTLGQGPEFLTYFQNEAQLEKSRLLSDRFSAERPKGSFSTLEIQRTEQGDSAMYLCASSSWGRQAVNRNEQFFGPGTRLTVL.